Included here is one T cell receptor beta chain sequence, with context. Germline V lookup: CDR1 SGDLS, CDR2 YYNGEE. Trimming removed 0 bases at V and 2 bases at J, with 11 bases between. The CDR3 runs 15 residues. This specimen belongs to a study of blood T cell repertoires in COVID-19. Study at large: Nucleic acid was either cDNA or gDNA, and it came from T cells, B-cell-depleted T cells, or PBMCs.

Generated by immunoSEQ multiplex PCR, the TCRdb table keeps only in-frame clones and is missing some. The sample lists fewer than 600,000 clones; 88% were seen once. Participants' own reports of clinical history determined their cohort assignment. Recovered status in Cohort 3 required two negative PCRs, clearance, or symptom resolution. The clonotype originates from a woman between 35 and 50 years old who had recovered from COVID-19. Source material: PBMCs or T cells enriched from blood (not recorded which). The V call is TRBV9, the J call TRBJ2-5; D may be TRBD1 (5 bases). The CDR3 nucleotides are TGTGCCAGCAGCGTAGGGGGCGGAGTTCAAGAGACCCAGTACTTC. Its protein is CASSVGGGVQETQYF.